The clone carrying this T cell receptor (beta chain) was seen repeatedly, ten times or more. No antigen is known for it. Researchers tagged individual cDNA molecules with unique molecular identifiers. TCRdb fed the 5' RACE reads into MiXCR, producing one record per CDR3 protein. The sample has tens of thousands of distinct CDR3 sequences; approximately 7.1% are singletons. This sample was included in a study of early T cells in non-severe SARS-CoV-2 infection. Overall study results and limits: VDJdb matching skewed toward anti-spike CD8 responses, missing private and CD4 specificities.

The germline V gene encodes CDR1 SGHVS and CDR2 FQNEAQ. The CDR3 extends over 15 amino acids. Unmatched junction bases numbered 10, after V lost 7 bases and J lost 6 bases. Sequencing used whole blood. V is TRBV7-8 and J is TRBJ2-2; 8 bases match TRBD1. The receptor was derived from an adult who was a healthcare worker with PCR-confirmed SARS-CoV-2 infection or an uninfected control (not recorded which). This CDR3 is CASNRDRIFPGELFF. The DNA of the CDR3 is TGTGCCAGCAACCGGGACAGGATTTTTCCCGGGGAGCTGTTTTTT.